Sequencing of this T cell receptor beta chain was carried out in a study of cytomegalovirus exposure and HLA in healthy donors. Whole-study results and caveats: Likely technical artifact: a cluster of highly shared sequence variants.

The CDR3 loop spans 18 amino acids. V lost 6 bases to trimming and J lost 4 bases; unmatched junction nucleotides: 14. Germline V lookup: CDR1 MRHNA, CDR2 SNTAGT. A word on this clone: Its antigen is undetermined.

This PCR relied on a set of 60 Vbeta primers and 13 Jbeta primers. Sequencing was performed with immunoSEQ multiplex PCR; in TCRdb, only in-frame clones are kept and a portion is missing. Among some 190,000 clones listed, around 80% were seen once. This clonotype was sampled from a man aged 18 to 35 in good health and CMV-seronegative. The chain combines TRBV6-4 with TRBJ2-7; 14 nucleotides line up with TRBD2. Sequenced: PBMCs. CDR3 sequence (DNA): TGTGCCAGCAGAAAACCGGGACTAGCGGGAGTGGGTGGTTACGAGCAGTACTTC. It encodes CASRKPGLAGVGGYEQYF.